The rows below give T cell receptor beta chains drawn from one sample of a study of shared clonotypes between healthy human individuals. Profiled with immunoSEQ multiplex PCR; TCRdb holds only in-frame clones, not every one. The sample lists about 820,000 clones, about 91% occurring once. Specimen: naive CD8+ T cells sorted from blood. All receptors come from a man in his thirties or forties in good health. Both conserved end residues are part of each CDR3. D genes are given only for firm matches. Part of the rows lack a size; the others show once, few, many or a class for expanded clones.

j_call: TRBJ2-1
v_call: TRBV9
d_call: TRBD2
clone_size: .
cdr3_aa: CASSVGTSGSYEQFF
cdr3_nt: TGTGCCAGCAGCGTAGGGACTAGCGGGAGCTATGAGCAGTTCTTC

j_call: TRBJ2-7
v_call: TRBV10-1
d_call: .
clone_size: .
cdr3_aa: CASSEGSDSSYEQYF
cdr3_nt: TGCGCCAGCAGTGAGGGTTCCGACAGCTCCTACGAGCAGTACTTC

j_call: TRBJ1-1
v_call: TRBV9
d_call: .
clone_size: .
cdr3_aa: CASGGREGTEAFF
cdr3_nt: TGTGCCAGCGGCGGTAGGGAGGGCACTGAAGCTTTCTTT

j_call: TRBJ2-3
v_call: TRBV5-1
d_call: TRBD2
clone_size: .
cdr3_aa: CASSLGLAGPTSADTQYF
cdr3_nt: TGCGCCAGCAGCCTCGGACTAGCGGGACCAACCAGCGCAGATACGCAGTATTTT

j_call: TRBJ2-7
v_call: TRBV5-5
d_call: .
clone_size: .
cdr3_aa: CASSYRDSPIAAYEQYF
cdr3_nt: TGTGCCAGCAGCTACCGGGACTCTCCAATAGCAGCCTACGAGCAGTACTTC

j_call: TRBJ1-5
v_call: TRBV19
d_call: .
clone_size: .
cdr3_aa: CASSPHIRNQPQHF
cdr3_nt: TGTGCCAGTAGTCCCCACATCAGGAATCAGCCCCAGCATTTT

j_call: TRBJ2-5
v_call: TRBV7-2
d_call: .
clone_size: .
cdr3_aa: CASSSSPAGQETQYF
cdr3_nt: TGTGCCAGCAGCTCTTCTCCGGCAGGGCAAGAGACCCAGTACTTC

j_call: TRBJ1-2
v_call: TRBV6-1
d_call: TRBD1
clone_size: .
cdr3_aa: CASIIWTGEDYGYTF
cdr3_nt: TGTGCCAGCATAATTTGGACAGGGGAGGACTATGGCTACACCTTC

j_call: TRBJ2-1
v_call: TRBV27
d_call: TRBD1
clone_size: once
cdr3_aa: CASSLRDRGYNEQFF
cdr3_nt: TGTGCCAGCAGTCTCCGGGACAGGGGGTACAATGAGCAGTTCTTC

j_call: TRBJ1-1
v_call: TRBV7-8
d_call: .
clone_size: .
cdr3_aa: CASSSLLNTEAFF
cdr3_nt: TGTGCCAGCAGCTCACTTTTGAACACTGAAGCTTTCTTT

j_call: TRBJ2-7
v_call: TRBV5-1
d_call: .
clone_size: .
cdr3_aa: CASSLAGQAYEQYF
cdr3_nt: TGCGCCAGCAGCTTGGCCGGCCAGGCCTACGAGCAGTACTTC

j_call: TRBJ2-1
v_call: TRBV7-6
d_call: TRBD2
clone_size: .
cdr3_aa: CASSLLAEVHNEQFF
cdr3_nt: TGTGCCAGCAGCTTACTAGCGGAGGTCCACAATGAGCAGTTCTTC

j_call: TRBJ2-7
v_call: TRBV5-4
d_call: TRBD2
clone_size: .
cdr3_aa: CASGQVGLAGISYEQYF
cdr3_nt: TGTGCCAGCGGTCAGGTGGGACTAGCGGGAATCTCCTACGAGCAGTACTTC

j_call: TRBJ2-4
v_call: TRBV19
d_call: .
clone_size: .
cdr3_aa: CASSDQPLAKNIQYF
cdr3_nt: TGTGCCAGTAGTGACCAGCCTCTAGCCAAAAACATTCAGTACTTC

j_call: TRBJ2-2
v_call: TRBV7-9
d_call: TRBD2
clone_size: .
cdr3_aa: CASSLAGGPSTGELFF
cdr3_nt: TGTGCCAGCAGCTTAGCGGGAGGGCCCTCTACCGGGGAGCTGTTTTTT

j_call: TRBJ2-7
v_call: TRBV14
d_call: .
clone_size: .
cdr3_aa: CASSRESGSYEQYF
cdr3_nt: TGTGCCAGCAGCCGCGAATCTGGGTCGTACGAGCAGTACTTC

j_call: TRBJ2-1
v_call: TRBV7-9
d_call: .
clone_size: .
cdr3_aa: CASSFDRNEQFF
cdr3_nt: TGTGCCAGCAGCTTTGACAGGAATGAGCAGTTCTTC

j_call: TRBJ2-1
v_call: TRBV28
d_call: .
clone_size: .
cdr3_aa: CASKTGEGLAGHNEQFF
cdr3_nt: TGTGCCAGCAAAACAGGGGAGGGGTTAGCGGGACACAATGAGCAGTTCTTC

j_call: TRBJ2-3
v_call: TRBV11-2
d_call: .
clone_size: .
cdr3_aa: CASSLDMHWDTDTQYF
cdr3_nt: TGTGCCAGCAGCTTAGATATGCATTGGGACACAGATACGCAGTATTTT

j_call: TRBJ2-7
v_call: TRBV5-1
d_call: .
clone_size: .
cdr3_aa: CASSLAGWNEQYF
cdr3_nt: TGCGCCAGCAGCTTGGCAGGGTGGAACGAGCAGTACTTC

j_call: TRBJ2-1
v_call: TRBV7-8
d_call: .
clone_size: .
cdr3_aa: CASSPLEIYNEQFF
cdr3_nt: TGTGCCAGCAGCCCCCTAGAGATATACAATGAGCAGTTCTTC

j_call: TRBJ2-7
v_call: TRBV7-9
d_call: .
clone_size: .
cdr3_aa: CASSGDGYEQYF
cdr3_nt: TGTGCCAGCAGCGGGGACGGGTACGAGCAGTACTTC

j_call: TRBJ2-1
v_call: TRBV7-9
d_call: TRBD2
clone_size: .
cdr3_aa: CASSDIAGPYNEQFF
cdr3_nt: TGTGCCAGCAGCGATATAGCGGGTCCCTACAATGAGCAGTTCTTC

j_call: TRBJ2-1
v_call: TRBV5-5
d_call: TRBD2
clone_size: .
cdr3_aa: CASSGLAGTNEQFF
cdr3_nt: TGTGCCAGCAGCGGACTAGCGGGAACCAATGAGCAGTTCTTC

j_call: TRBJ2-7
v_call: TRBV5-1
d_call: TRBD2
clone_size: .
cdr3_aa: CASSYSGRGDDEQYF
cdr3_nt: TGCGCCAGCAGCTATAGCGGGAGAGGGGACGACGAGCAGTACTTC

j_call: TRBJ1-5
v_call: TRBV9
d_call: .
clone_size: .
cdr3_aa: CASSVDGLDQPQHF
cdr3_nt: TGTGCCAGCAGCGTAGACGGGTTAGATCAGCCCCAGCATTTT

j_call: TRBJ2-7
v_call: TRBV5-6
d_call: .
clone_size: .
cdr3_aa: CASSLSSDNGQYF
cdr3_nt: TGTGCCAGCAGCTTGTCTAGCGATAACGGGCAGTACTTC

j_call: TRBJ2-7
v_call: TRBV5-6
d_call: TRBD2
clone_size: .
cdr3_aa: CASSLWGGSISGEQYF
cdr3_nt: TGTGCCAGCAGCTTGTGGGGCGGGAGCATCTCCGGAGAGCAGTACTTC

j_call: TRBJ1-1
v_call: TRBV11-2
d_call: TRBD1
clone_size: .
cdr3_aa: CASSPSGGAFTEAFF
cdr3_nt: TGTGCCAGCAGCCCATCAGGGGGCGCCTTCACTGAAGCTTTCTTT

j_call: TRBJ1-3
v_call: TRBV7-3
d_call: .
clone_size: .
cdr3_aa: CASSHSREVGSGNTIYF
cdr3_nt: TGTGCCAGCAGCCATAGCAGGGAGGTCGGCTCTGGAAACACCATATATTTT

j_call: TRBJ2-7
v_call: TRBV14
d_call: TRBD1
clone_size: .
cdr3_aa: CASSLGPGTGRYEQYF
cdr3_nt: TGTGCCAGCAGCCTCGGGCCTGGGACAGGGCGCTACGAGCAGTACTTC

j_call: TRBJ2-7
v_call: TRBV7-2
d_call: TRBD2
clone_size: once
cdr3_aa: CASSSGTSGRVVHEQYF
cdr3_nt: TGTGCCAGCAGCAGTGGGACTAGCGGGAGGGTGGTCCACGAGCAGTACTTC

j_call: TRBJ2-7
v_call: TRBV15
d_call: TRBD2
clone_size: .
cdr3_aa: CATALVAGPYEQYF
cdr3_nt: TGTGCCACCGCCTTGGTAGCGGGTCCCTACGAGCAGTACTTC